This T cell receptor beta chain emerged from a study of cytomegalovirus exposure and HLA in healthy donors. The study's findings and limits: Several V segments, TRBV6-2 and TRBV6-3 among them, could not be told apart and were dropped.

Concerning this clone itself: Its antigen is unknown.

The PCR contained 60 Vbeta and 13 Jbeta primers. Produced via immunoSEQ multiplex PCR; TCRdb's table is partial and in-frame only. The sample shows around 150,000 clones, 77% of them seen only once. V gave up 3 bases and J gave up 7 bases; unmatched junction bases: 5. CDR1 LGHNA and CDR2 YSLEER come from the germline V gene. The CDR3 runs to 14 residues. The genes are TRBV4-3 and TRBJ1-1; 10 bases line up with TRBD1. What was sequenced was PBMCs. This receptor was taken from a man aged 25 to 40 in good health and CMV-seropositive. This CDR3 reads CASSQGTGAFEAFF. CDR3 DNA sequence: TGCGCCAGCAGCCAGGGGACAGGGGCTTTTGAAGCTTTCTTT.